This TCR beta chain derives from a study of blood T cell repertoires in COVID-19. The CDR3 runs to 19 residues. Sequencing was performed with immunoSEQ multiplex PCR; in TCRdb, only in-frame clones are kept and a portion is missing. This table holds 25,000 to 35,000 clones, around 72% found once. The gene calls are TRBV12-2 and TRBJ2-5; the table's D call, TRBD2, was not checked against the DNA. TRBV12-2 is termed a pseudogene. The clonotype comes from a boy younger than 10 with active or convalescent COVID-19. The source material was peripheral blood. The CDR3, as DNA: TGTGCAAGTCGCTTAGCGACTAGCGGGAGGGTAGGGGGAGAAGAGACCCAGTACTTC. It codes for CASRLATSGRVGGEETQYF.